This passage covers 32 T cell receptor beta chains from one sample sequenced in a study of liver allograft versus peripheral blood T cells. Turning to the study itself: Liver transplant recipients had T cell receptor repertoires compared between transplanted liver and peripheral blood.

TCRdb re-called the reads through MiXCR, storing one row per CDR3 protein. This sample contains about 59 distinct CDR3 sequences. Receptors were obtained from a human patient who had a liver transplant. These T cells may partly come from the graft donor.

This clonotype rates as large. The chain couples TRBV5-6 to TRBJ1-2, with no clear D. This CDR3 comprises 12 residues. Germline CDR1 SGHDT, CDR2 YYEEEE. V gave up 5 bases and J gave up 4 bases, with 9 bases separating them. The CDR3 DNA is TGTGCCAGCAGGACCGGGCCCTATGGCTACACCTTC. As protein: CASRTGPYGYTF.

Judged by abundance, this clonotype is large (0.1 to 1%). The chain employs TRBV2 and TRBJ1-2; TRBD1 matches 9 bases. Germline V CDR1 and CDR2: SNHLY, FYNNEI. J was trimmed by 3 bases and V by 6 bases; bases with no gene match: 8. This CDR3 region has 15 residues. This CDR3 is CASSQGQGGDYGYTF. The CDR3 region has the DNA TGTGCCAGCAGCCAGGGACAGGGAGGGGACTATGGCTACACCTTC.

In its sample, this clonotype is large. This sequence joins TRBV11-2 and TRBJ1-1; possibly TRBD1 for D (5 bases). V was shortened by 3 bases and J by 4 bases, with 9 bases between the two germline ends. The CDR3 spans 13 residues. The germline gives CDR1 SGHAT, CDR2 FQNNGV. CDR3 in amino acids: CASSFGGVTEAFF. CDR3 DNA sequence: TGTGCCAGCAGCTTTGGAGGGGTCACTGAAGCTTTCTTT. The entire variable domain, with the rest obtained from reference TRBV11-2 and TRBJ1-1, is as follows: EAGVAQSPRYKIIEKRQSVAFWCNPISGHATLYWYQQILGQGPKLLIQFQNNGVVDDSQLPKDRFSAERLKGVDSTLKIQPAKLEDSAVYLCASSFGGVTEAFFGQGTRLTVV.

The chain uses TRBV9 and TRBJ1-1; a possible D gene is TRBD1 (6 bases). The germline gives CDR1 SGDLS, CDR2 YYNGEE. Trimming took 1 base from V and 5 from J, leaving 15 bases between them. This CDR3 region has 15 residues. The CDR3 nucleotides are TGTGCCAGCAGCGTATCAGCTGGGGGGCAGACTGAAGCTTTCTTT. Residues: CASSVSAGGQTEAFF.

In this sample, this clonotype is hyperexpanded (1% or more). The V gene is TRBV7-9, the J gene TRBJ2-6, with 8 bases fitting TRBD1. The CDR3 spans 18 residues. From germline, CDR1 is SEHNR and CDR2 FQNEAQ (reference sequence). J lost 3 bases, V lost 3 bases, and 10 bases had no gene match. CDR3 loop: CASSFPQGAVLGANVLTF. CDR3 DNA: TGTGCCAGCAGCTTTCCCCAGGGGGCAGTTCTTGGGGCCAACGTCCTGACTTTC.

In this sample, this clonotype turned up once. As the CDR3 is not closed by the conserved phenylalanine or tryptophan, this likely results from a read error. CDR3 nucleotides: TGCAGTGCTCTGGCCTATAATTCACCCCTCCACGGT. The encoded protein is CSALAYNSPLHG. The V and J genes are TRBV20-1 and TRBJ1-6; D uncertain. From germline, CDR1 is DFQATT and CDR2 SNEGSKA (reference sequence). The CDR3 has 12 residues. V lost 5 bases and J 2 bases, leaving 4 bases between the germline ends.

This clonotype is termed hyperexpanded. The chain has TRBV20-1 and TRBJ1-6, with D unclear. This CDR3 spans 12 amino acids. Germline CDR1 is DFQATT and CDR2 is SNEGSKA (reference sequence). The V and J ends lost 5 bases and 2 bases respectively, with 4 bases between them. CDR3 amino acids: CSALAYNSPLHF. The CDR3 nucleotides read TGCAGTGCTCTGGCCTATAATTCACCCCTCCACTTT.

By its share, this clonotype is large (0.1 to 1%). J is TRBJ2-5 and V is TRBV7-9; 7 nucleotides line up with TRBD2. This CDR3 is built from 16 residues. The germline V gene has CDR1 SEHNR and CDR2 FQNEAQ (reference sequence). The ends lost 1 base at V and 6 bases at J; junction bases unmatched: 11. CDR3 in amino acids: CASSLEVGSGPKTQYF. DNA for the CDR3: TGTGCCAGCAGCTTAGAAGTCGGTAGCGGGCCGAAGACCCAGTACTTC.

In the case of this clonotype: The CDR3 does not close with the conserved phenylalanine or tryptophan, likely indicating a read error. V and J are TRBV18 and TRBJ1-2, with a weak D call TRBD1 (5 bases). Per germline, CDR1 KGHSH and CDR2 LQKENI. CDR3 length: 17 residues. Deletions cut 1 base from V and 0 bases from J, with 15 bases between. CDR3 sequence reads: CASSPRPGLGSNYGYTL. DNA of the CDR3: TGTGCCAGCTCACCACGACCAGGGCTGGGTTCTAACTATGGCTACACCCTC.

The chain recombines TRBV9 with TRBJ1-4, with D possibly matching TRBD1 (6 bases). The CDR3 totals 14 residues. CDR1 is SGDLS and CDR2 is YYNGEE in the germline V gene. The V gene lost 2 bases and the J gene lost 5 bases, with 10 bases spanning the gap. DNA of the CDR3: TGTGCCAGCAGCGTTACGGGACAAAATGAAAAACTGTTTTTT. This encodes CASSVTGQNEKLFF. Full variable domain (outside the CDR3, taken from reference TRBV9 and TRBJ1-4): DSGVTQTPKHLITATGQRVTLRCSPRSGDLSVYWYQQSLDQGLQFLIQYYNGEERAKGNILERFSAQQFPDLHSELNLSSLELGDSALYFCASSVTGQNEKLFFGSGTQLSVL.

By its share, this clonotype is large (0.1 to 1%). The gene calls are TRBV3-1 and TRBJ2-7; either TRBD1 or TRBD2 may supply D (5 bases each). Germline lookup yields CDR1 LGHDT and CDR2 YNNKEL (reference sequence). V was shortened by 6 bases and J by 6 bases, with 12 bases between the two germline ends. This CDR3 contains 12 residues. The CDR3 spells CASSRGGGEQYF. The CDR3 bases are TGTGCCAGCAGTCGCGGTGGGGGCGAGCAGTACTTC.

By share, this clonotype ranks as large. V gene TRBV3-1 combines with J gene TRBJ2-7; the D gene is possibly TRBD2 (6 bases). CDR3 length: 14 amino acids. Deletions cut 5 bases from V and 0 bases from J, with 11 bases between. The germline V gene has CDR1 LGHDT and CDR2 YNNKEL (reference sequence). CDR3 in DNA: TGTGCCAGCAGCTTTCGGGACTTCTCCTACGAGCAGTACTTC. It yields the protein CASSFRDFSYEQYF.

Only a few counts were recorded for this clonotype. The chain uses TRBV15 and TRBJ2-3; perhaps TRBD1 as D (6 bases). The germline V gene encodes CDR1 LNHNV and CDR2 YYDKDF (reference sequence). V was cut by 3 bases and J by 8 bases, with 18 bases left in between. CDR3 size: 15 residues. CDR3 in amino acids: CATSRPPNRVGTQYF. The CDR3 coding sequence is TGTGCCACCAGCAGGCCCCCTAACAGGGTTGGTACGCAGTATTTT.

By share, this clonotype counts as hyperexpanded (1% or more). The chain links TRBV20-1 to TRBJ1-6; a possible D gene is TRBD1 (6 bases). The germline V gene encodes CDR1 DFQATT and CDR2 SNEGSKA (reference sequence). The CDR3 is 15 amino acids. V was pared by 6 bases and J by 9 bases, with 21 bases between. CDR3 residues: CSANRGGLGGSPLHF. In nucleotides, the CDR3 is TGCAGTGCAAATAGGGGGGGGCTCGGGGGTTCACCCCTCCACTTT.

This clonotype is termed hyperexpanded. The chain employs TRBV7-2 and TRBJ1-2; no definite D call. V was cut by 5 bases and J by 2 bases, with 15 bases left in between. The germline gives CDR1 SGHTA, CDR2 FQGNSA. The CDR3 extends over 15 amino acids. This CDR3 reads CASSPLVGGNYGYTF. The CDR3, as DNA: TGTGCCAGCAGCCCCCTAGTCGGAGGGAACTATGGCTACACCTTC. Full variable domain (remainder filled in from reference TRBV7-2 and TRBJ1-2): GAGVSQSPSNKVTEKGKDVELRCDPISGHTALYWYRQSLGQGLEFLIYFQGNSAPDKSGLPSDRFSAERTGGSVSTLTIQRTQQEDSAVYLCASSPLVGGNYGYTFGSGTRLTVV.

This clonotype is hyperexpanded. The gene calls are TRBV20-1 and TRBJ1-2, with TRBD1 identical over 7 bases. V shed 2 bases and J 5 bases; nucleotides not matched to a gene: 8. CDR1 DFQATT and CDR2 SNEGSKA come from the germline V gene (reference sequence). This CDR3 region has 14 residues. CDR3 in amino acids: CSARQDRFRYGYTF. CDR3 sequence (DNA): TGCAGTGCTAGACAGGACAGGTTTCGATATGGCTACACCTTC.

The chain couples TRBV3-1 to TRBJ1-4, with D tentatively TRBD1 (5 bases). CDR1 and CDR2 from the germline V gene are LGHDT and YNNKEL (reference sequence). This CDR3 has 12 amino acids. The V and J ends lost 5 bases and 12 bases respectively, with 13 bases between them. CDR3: CASSSDSRELFF. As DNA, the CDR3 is TGTGCCAGCAGCTCTGACAGTCGGGAACTGTTTTTT.

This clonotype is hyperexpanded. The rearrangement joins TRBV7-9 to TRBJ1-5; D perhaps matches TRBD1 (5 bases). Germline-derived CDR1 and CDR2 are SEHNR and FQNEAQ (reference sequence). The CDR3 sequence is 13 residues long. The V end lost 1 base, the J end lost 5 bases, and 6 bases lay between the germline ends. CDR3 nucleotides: TGTGCCAGCAGCTTAGGGGGGTATCAGCCCCAGCATTTT. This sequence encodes CASSLGGYQPQHF.

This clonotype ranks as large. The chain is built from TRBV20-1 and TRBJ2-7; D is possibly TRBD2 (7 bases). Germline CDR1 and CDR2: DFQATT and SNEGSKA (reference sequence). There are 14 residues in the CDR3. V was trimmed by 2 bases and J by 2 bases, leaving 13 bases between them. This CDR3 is CSARLGGPAYEQYF. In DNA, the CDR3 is TGCAGTGCTAGACTCGGGGGGCCAGCCTACGAGCAGTACTTC.

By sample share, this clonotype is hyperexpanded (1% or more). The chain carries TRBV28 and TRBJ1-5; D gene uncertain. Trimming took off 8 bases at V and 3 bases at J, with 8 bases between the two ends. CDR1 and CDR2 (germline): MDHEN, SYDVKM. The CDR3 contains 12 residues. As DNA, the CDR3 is TGTGCCAGCGAAAGTCCCAATCAGCCCCAGCATTTT. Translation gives CASESPNQPQHF.

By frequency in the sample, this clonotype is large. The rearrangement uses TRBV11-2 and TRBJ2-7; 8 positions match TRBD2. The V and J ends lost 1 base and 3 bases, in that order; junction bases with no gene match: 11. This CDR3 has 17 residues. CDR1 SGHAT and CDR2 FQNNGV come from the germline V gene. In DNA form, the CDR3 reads TGTGCCAGCAGCTTAGGGGTTGGCGGGGGGACCAACTACGAGCAGTACTTC. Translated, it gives CASSLGVGGGTNYEQYF.

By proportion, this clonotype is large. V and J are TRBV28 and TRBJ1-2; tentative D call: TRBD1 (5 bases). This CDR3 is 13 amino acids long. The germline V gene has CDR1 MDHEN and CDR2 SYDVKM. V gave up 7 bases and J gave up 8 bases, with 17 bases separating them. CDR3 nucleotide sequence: TGTGCCAGCACCTTGCCGGGAGGGACGGGCTACACCTTC. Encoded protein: CASTLPGGTGYTF.

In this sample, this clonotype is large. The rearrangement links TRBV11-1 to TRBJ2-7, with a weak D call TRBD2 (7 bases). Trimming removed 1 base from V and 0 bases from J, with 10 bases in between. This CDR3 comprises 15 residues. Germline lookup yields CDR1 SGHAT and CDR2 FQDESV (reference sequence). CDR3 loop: CASSLVGGASYEQYF. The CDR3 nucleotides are TGTGCCAGCAGCTTAGTTGGGGGGGCCTCCTACGAGCAGTACTTC.

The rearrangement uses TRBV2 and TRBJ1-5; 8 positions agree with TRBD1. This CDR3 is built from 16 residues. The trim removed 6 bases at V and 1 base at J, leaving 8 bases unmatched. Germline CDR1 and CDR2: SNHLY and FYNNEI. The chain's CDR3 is CASRGRDRWSNQPQHF. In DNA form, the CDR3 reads TGTGCCAGCAGGGGACGGGACAGGTGGAGCAATCAGCCCCAGCATTTT.

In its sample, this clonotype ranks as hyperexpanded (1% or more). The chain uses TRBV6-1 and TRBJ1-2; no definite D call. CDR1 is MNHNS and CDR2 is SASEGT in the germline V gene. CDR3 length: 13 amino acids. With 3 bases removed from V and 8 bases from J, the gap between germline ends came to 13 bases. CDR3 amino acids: CASSDYVLRGYTF. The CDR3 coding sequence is TGTGCCAGCAGTGACTATGTTCTCCGGGGCTACACCTTC.

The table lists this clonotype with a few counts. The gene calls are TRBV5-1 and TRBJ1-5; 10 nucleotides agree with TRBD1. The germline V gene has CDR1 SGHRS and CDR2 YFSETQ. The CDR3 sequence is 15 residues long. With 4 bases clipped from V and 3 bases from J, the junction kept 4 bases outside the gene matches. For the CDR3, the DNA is TGCGCCAGCAGCCTGACAGGGGGCGCCAATCAGCCCCAGCATTTT. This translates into CASSLTGGANQPQHF. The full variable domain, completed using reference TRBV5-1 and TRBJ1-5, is KAGVTQTPRYLIKTRGQQVTLSCSPISGHRSVSWYQQTPGQGLQFLFEYFSETQRNKGNFPGRFSGRQFSNSRSEMNVSTLELGDSALYLCASSLTGGANQPQHFGDGTRLSIL.

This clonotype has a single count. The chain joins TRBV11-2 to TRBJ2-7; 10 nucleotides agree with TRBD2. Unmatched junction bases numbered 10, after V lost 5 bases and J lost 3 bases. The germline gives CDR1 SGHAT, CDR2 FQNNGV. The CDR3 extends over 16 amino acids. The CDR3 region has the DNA TGTGCCAGCAGCCCGCATAGCGGGGGGACCAACTACGAGCAGTACTTC. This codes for CASSPHSGGTNYEQYF. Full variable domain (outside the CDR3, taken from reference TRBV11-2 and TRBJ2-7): EAGVAQSPRYKIIEKRQSVAFWCNPISGHATLYWYQQILGQGPKLLIQFQNNGVVDDSQLPKDRFSAERLKGVDSTLKIQPAKLEDSAVYLCASSPHSGGTNYEQYFGPGTRLTVT.

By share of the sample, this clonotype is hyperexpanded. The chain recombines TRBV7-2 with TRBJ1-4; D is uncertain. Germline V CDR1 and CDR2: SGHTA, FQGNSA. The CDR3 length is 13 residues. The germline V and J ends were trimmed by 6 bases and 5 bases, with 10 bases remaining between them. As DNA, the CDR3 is TGTGCCAGCAGACTACATCTCAATGAAAAACTGTTTTTT. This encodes CASRLHLNEKLFF.

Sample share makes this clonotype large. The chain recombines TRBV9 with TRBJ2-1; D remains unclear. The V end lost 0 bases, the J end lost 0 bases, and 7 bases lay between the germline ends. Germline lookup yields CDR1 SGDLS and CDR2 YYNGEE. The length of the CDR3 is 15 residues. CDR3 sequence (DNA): TGTGCCAGCAGCGTAGGACTCGGCTCCTACAATGAGCAGTTCTTC. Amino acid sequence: CASSVGLGSYNEQFF.

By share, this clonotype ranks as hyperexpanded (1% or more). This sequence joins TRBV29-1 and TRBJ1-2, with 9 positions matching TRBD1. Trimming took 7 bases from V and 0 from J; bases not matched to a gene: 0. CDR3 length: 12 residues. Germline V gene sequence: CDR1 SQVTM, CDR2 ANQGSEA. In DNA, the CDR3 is TGCAGCGGACAGGGGGCTAACTATGGCTACACCTTC. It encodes CSGQGANYGYTF.

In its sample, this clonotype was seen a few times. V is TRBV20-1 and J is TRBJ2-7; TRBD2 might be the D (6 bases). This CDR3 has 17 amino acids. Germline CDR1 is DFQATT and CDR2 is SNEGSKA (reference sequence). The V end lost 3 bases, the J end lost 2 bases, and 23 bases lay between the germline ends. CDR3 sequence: CSASSQGRGYGAYEQYF. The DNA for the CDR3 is TGCAGTGCTAGTAGCCAGGGCCGGGGGTACGGGGCCTACGAGCAGTACTTC.

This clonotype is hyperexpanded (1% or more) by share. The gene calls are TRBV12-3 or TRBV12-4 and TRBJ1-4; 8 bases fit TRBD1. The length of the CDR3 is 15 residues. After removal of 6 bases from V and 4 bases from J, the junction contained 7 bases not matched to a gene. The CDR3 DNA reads TGTGCCAGCAGACCCTGGACAGGGCTTAATGAAAAACTGTTTTTT. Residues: CASRPWTGLNEKLFF.